This T cell receptor beta chain appears in the sequencing data of a study of blood T cell repertoires in COVID-19. Study context: Samples taken during acute and convalescent COVID-19 were collected in the United States, Italy and Spain. Sources were T cells, B-cell-depleted T cells, or PBMCs; the material itself was cDNA or gDNA.

Repertoires were generated with immunoSEQ multiplex PCR, while TCRdb's copy carries only in-frame clones and drops some. This table holds a few hundred thousand clones, more than 65% found once. The specimen was peripheral blood. The TCR comes from a woman between 18 and 29 years old with acute or convalescent COVID-19.

CDR3 amino acids: CASSETGRFYGYTF. CDR3 sequence (DNA): TGTGCCAGCAGTGAAACAGGGAGATTCTATGGCTACACCTTC. V gene TRBV6-1 combines with J gene TRBJ1-2, with D tentatively TRBD1 (6 bases). Germline CDR1 and CDR2: MNHNS and SASEGT. The CDR3 length is 14 residues. Between the trimmed V and J ends, which lost 2 bases and 4 bases, there was a span of 11 bases.